These T cell receptor beta chains were read from a single sample in a study of regulatory T cells in long-lasting Graves disease. Via MiXCR, TCRdb re-called the multiplex PCR reads, giving one row per CDR3 protein. This sample carries around 250,000 distinct CDR3 sequences, around 18% of them seen once, and the ten largest clones take approximately 20%. This specimen consisted of peripheral blood mononuclear cells (PBMCs), obtained at new diagnosis, from a patient treated with antithyroid drugs. The receptor set was obtained from a female donor with Graves disease. Each CDR3 is given with its conserved first and last residue. Each record gives: clone size, D gene, J gene, V gene, CDR3 DNA, CDR3 protein. A D gene is named only where the DNA matches it firmly. Where a row states a size, it is once, few, many or the class of an expanded clone; other rows omit it.

>many|-|TRBJ2-1|TRBV18
TGTGCCAGCTCACCACTCCGGGATTACAATGAGCAGTTCTTC
CASSPLRDYNEQFF
>-|-|TRBJ2-7|TRBV4-2
TGTGCCAGCAGCCAAATGGTGGGGGAGGAATACGAGCAGTACTTC
CASSQMVGEEYEQYF
>many|TRBD2|TRBJ2-7|TRBV25-1
TGTGCCAGCAGTGAATTCAAGCGGGAGGTCGAATCGTACGAGCAGTACTTC
CASSEFKREVESYEQYF
>many|-|TRBJ2-7|TRBV6-5
TGTGCCAGCAGTTACTCTGGGCCCCCCTACGAGCAGTACTTC
CASSYSGPPYEQYF
>many|-|TRBJ2-1|TRBV7-2
TGTGCCAGCCGTCGAGGGCTTTACAACAATGAGCAGTTCTTC
CASRRGLYNNEQFF
>-|TRBD1|TRBJ2-2|TRBV20-1
TGCAGTGCTAGGGGACAGGGGGCTGCCGGGGAGCTGTTTTTT
CSARGQGAAGELFF
>few|-|TRBJ1-1|TRBV20-1
TGCAGTGCTAGAGACCTGGGTGAAGCTTTCTTT
CSARDLGEAFF
>many|-|TRBJ1-1|TRBV28
TGTGCCAGCAGTTTAGATGGCACTGAAGCTTTCTTT
CASSLDGTEAFF
>-|-|TRBJ1-1|TRBV28
TGTGCCAGCCTGCCTGGGGGGACTGAAGCTTTCTTT
CASLPGGTEAFF
>few|TRBD2|TRBJ2-1|TRBV12-3/TRBV12-4
TGTGCCAGCAGCAGCTCAGTACTAGCGGGAACCAATGAGCAGTTCTTC
CASSSSVLAGTNEQFF
>many|-|TRBJ1-5|TRBV6-1
TGTGCCAGCAGTGAAGGGGGCGGGTTGGCCCAGCATTTT
CASSEGGGLAQHF
>many|-|TRBJ2-1|TRBV24-1
TGTGCCACCAGTGAACCCGGGGTAAGGAATGGTGATGAGCAGTTCTTC
CATSEPGVRNGDEQFF
>many|-|TRBJ1-1|TRBV19
TGTGCCAGTAGAAATGGCTACACTGAAGCTTTCTTT
CASRNGYTEAFF
>many|TRBD2|TRBJ2-5|TRBV12-3/TRBV12-4
TGTGCCAGCAGTTTCGGCGGGAGGGAGGCCCAGTACTTC
CASSFGGREAQYF
>many|-|TRBJ1-1|TRBV6-1
TGTGCCAGCGGCGACGGATTGAACACTGAAGCTTTCTTT
CASGDGLNTEAFF
>many|TRBD2|TRBJ2-1|TRBV5-5
TGTGCCAGCAGCTTGGTCCCACTAGCGGGATTCAATGAGCAGTTCTTC
CASSLVPLAGFNEQFF
>many|-|TRBJ2-2|TRBV30
TGTGCCTGGAGTGTACTCTCCGGGGAGCTGTTTTTT
CAWSVLSGELFF
>few|-|TRBJ2-5|TRBV5-6
TGTGCCAGCAGCGCGTCACCAGGGACCCAGTACTTC
CASSASPGTQYF
>-|TRBD2|TRBJ2-7|TRBV7-9
TGTGCCAGCAGCTTACTCTCGGGAGGGGGCTACGAGCAGTACTTC
CASSLLSGGGYEQYF
>many|-|TRBJ2-1|TRBV2
TGTGCCAGCAGTATAAGGGGGGACTTGGGGCAGTTCTTC
CASSIRGDLGQFF
>many|-|TRBJ2-5|TRBV3-1
TGTGCCAGCAGCCAAGGACGGAACCGCATCCAAGAGACCCAGTACTTC
CASSQGRNRIQETQYF
>many|-|TRBJ2-7|TRBV7-6
TGTGCCAGCAGCCCCGGGGCAGAGCAGTACTTC
CASSPGAEQYF
>many|-|TRBJ2-6|TRBV28
TGTGCCAGCAGTTTGTTTGGGGCCAACGTCCTGACTTTC
CASSLFGANVLTF
>many|-|TRBJ1-3|TRBV12-3/TRBV12-4
TGTGCCAGCAGCGGGACCGTACCTGGAAACACCATATATTTT
CASSGTVPGNTIYF
>many|-|TRBJ2-2|TRBV2
TGTGCCAGCACCTGGCGGAGATCGAACACCGGGGAGCTGTTTTTT
CASTWRRSNTGELFF
>many|TRBD1|TRBJ1-3|TRBV6-1
TGTGCCAGCAGTGAAGCGCCTGGGACAGGGATTGGAAACACCATATATTTT
CASSEAPGTGIGNTIYF
>many|-|TRBJ1-4|TRBV25-1
TGTGCCAGCAGTGAGGGGTTTGCAACTAATGAAAAACTGTTTTTT
CASSEGFATNEKLFF
>few|-|TRBJ2-7|TRBV4-2
TGTGCCAGCAGCCAAGAAGATTACAACGAGCAGTACTTC
CASSQEDYNEQYF
>many|-|TRBJ2-7|TRBV6-1
TGTGCCAGCGGTACCAGGGAACACGAGCAGTACTTC
CASGTREHEQYF
>many|TRBD2|TRBJ2-1|TRBV10-3
TGTGCCATCAGAGGCGGGAGCTCCTACAATGAGCAGTTCTTC
CAIRGGSSYNEQFF